Listed below are T cell receptor beta chains from one sample, sequenced in a study of cytomegalovirus exposure and HLA in healthy donors. The method was immunoSEQ multiplex PCR; TCRdb's version includes in-frame clones alone and lacks a portion of them. The top ten hold under 2.5% of the sample, which has about 160,000 clones, approximately 86% seen once. The sample taken for sequencing was PBMCs. Source of these receptors: a woman between 18 and 29 years old in good health and CMV-seronegative. CDR3s include the opening cysteine and the closing phenylalanine or tryptophan. Each record gives: clone size, V gene, CDR3 length, D gene, J gene, CDR3 DNA, CDR3 protein. D genes are given only for firm matches. Size is stated for part of the rows, as once, few or many counts, or as a class when the clone is expanded.

>-|TRBV7-8|14|-|TRBJ1-2
TGTGCCAGCAGCTCTAGTCGGTGGGGCGGAGGCTACACCTTC
CASSSSRWGGGYTF
>once|TRBV5-1|15|TRBD2|TRBJ2-7
TGCGCCAGCAGCTTGGGGGAAGCGGGGTTCTACGAGCAGTACTTC
CASSLGEAGFYEQYF
>-|TRBV28|13|TRBD2|TRBJ2-7
TGTGCCAGCAGTCGGGCAGGGAGGGACGAGCAGTACTTC
CASSRAGRDEQYF
>-|TRBV28|12|-|TRBJ2-1
TGTGCCGTACAGGGCGGGGGCAATGAGCAGTTCTTC
CAVQGGGNEQFF
>once|TRBV4-1|16|-|TRBJ2-1
TGCGCCAGCAGCCAAGGAACGGCGGCCACCTACAATGAGCAGTTCTTC
CASSQGTAATYNEQFF
>once|TRBV10-3|12|-|TRBJ1-2
TGTGCCATCAGTCAGGACAGATATGGCTACACCTTC
CAISQDRYGYTF
>-|TRBV19|14|TRBD1|TRBJ2-7
TGTGCCAGTAGTTCACAGGGGGCCAGTTTGGAGCAGTACTTC
CASSSQGASLEQYF
>-|TRBV5-1|15|-|TRBJ1-6
TGCGCCAGCAGCTTGGCCGGGGGATTGAATTCACCCCTCCACTTT
CASSLAGGLNSPLHF
>once|TRBV10-3|14|TRBD1|TRBJ1-2
TGTGCCATCAGTGACCCCAGGACAGGGGGATTGGTTACCTTC
CAISDPRTGGLVTF
>-|TRBV27|12|-|TRBJ1-5
TGTGCCAGCAGTTATCGCGGTCAGCCCCAGCATTTT
CASSYRGQPQHF
>-|TRBV5-1|14|-|TRBJ1-2
TGCGCCAGCAGCTTGGATGGGGGAGGGTATGGCTACACCTTC
CASSLDGGGYGYTF
>-|TRBV27|13|TRBD1|TRBJ2-5
TGTACCTCTCGACAGGGAACCCAAGAGACCCAGTACTTC
CTSRQGTQETQYF
>-|TRBV9|17|TRBD2|TRBJ2-1
TGTGCCAGCAGCGTAGCTTTTAGCGGGAGTTCCTACAATGAGCAGTTCTTC
CASSVAFSGSSYNEQFF
>-|TRBV29-1|12|-|TRBJ1-4
TGCAGCGTTGGGGCAGGGCGGGAAAAACTGTTTTTT
CSVGAGREKLFF